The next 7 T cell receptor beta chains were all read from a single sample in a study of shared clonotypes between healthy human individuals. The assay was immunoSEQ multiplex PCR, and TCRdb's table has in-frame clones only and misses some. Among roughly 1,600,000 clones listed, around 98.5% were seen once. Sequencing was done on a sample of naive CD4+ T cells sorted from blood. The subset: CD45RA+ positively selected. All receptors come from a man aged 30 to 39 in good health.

The CDR3 bases are TGTGCCAGCAGTTTTCCTTCAGGAGACAACTATGGCTACACCTTC. It translates to CASSFPSGDNYGYTF. The chain employs TRBV28 and TRBJ1-2; D remains unclear. The ends were cut back, 3 bases at V and 2 bases at J, with 13 bases in the middle. The CDR3 sequence is 15 residues long. CDR1 and CDR2 (germline): MDHEN, SYDVKM.

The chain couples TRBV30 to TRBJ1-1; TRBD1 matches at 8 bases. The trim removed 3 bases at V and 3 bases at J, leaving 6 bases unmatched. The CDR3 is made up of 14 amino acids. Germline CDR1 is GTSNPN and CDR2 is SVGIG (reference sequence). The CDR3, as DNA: TGTGCCTGGAGCATAGACAGGGGAGACACTGAAGCTTTCTTT. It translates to CAWSIDRGDTEAFF. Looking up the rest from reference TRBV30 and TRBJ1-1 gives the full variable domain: SQTIHQWPATLVQPVGSPLSLECTVEGTSNPNLYWYRQAAGRGLQLLFYSVGIGQISSEVPQNLSASRPQDRQFILSSKKLLLSDSGFYLCAWSIDRGDTEAFFGQGTRLTVV.

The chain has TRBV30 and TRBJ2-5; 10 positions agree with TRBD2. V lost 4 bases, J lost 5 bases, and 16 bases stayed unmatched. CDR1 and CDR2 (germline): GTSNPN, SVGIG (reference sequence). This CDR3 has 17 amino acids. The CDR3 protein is CAWTGFSGRTYGETQYF. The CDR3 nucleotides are TGTGCCTGGACGGGATTTAGCGGGAGGACATATGGTGAGACCCAGTACTTC.

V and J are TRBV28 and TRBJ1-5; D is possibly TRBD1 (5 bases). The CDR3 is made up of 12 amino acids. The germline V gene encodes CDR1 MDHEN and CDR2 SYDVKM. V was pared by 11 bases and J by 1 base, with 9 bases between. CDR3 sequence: CAGTSSNQPQHF. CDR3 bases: TGTGCCGGGACTTCAAGCAATCAGCCCCAGCATTTT.

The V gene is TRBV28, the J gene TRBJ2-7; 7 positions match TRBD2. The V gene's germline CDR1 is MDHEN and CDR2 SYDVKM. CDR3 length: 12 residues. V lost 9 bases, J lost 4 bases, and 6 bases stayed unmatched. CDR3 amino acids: CASRAGGYEQYF. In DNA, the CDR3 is TGTGCCAGTAGGGCCGGGGGGTACGAGCAGTACTTC.

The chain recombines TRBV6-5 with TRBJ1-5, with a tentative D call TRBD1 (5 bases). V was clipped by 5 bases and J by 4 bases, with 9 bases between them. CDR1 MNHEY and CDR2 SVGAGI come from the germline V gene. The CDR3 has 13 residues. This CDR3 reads CASSIGGNQPQHF. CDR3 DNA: TGTGCCAGCAGTATCGGGGGGAATCAGCCCCAGCATTTT.

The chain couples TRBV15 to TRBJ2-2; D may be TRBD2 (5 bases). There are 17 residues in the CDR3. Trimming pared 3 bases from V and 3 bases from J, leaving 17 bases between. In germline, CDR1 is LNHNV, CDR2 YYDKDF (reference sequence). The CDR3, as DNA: TGTGCCACCAGCAGGAACCGGGTGGACTCCTACACCGGGGAGCTGTTTTTT. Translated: CATSRNRVDSYTGELFF.